The clone carrying this TCR beta chain was counted a single time. This entry comes from a study of blood T cell repertoires in COVID-19. Turning to the study itself: Donors in the United States, Italy and Spain gave samples during acute or convalescent COVID-19. T cells, B-cell-depleted T cells, or PBMCs provided the cDNA or gDNA that served as material.

Under the authors' procedure: The authors estimated nucleated cell counts from reference gene primer amplification. The repertoire was sequenced with immunoSEQ multiplex PCR; TCRdb's copy has only in-frame clones and lacks some. That table supplies the V and J calls and clone size; D and trimming were determined from the DNA. Of roughly 80,000 clones detected, roughly 85% appear once; the ten largest clones hold 4.9%. The source material was peripheral blood. This receptor was taken from a woman older than 75 with active or convalescent COVID-19.

DNA for the CDR3: TGCGCCAGCAGCCAACAGGAGATCAATGAGCAGTTCTTC. This gives the protein CASSQQEINEQFF. This chain uses TRBV5-1 with TRBJ2-1; TRBD1 is a possible D gene (5 bases). CDR3 length: 13 residues. Germline CDR1 reads SGHRS; CDR2 reads YFSETQ. The V end was cut by 4 bases, the J end by 6 bases, with 11 bases between. The variable domain in full, with the rest retrieved from reference TRBV5-1 and TRBJ2-1, is KAGVTQTPRYLIKTRGQQVTLSCSPISGHRSVSWYQQTPGQGLQFLFEYFSETQRNKGNFPGRFSGRQFSNSRSEMNVSTLELGDSALYLCASSQQEINEQFFGPGTRLTVL.